The next 30 T cell receptor beta chains were all read from a single sample in a study of regulatory T cells in long-lasting Graves disease (dated by TCRdb to the early 2020s). Libraries were constructed by multiplex PCR. TCRdb lists the instrument as Illumina HiSeq 4000. TCR beta libraries were built with iRepertoire HTBI primers and Arm-PCR amplification of CDR3 regions. TCRdb reprocessed the public reads (quality trimming at Q25 with fastp, clone calling with MiXCR) and kept in-frame beta chains. Records with the same CDR3 protein are collapsed into one entry carrying the most frequent genes and DNA. The sample table shows about 430,000 distinct CDR3 sequences, and approximately 22% are seen once. 14% of the sample rests with the top ten. The time point tag for this specimen amounts to: persistent/refractory GD, antithyroid drugs over 5 years with positive TRAb. RNA was extracted from PBMCs in TRIzol for both TCR sequencing and RNA sequencing.

Sequencing was performed on peripheral blood mononuclear cells (PBMCs), taken when the disease was refractory, from a patient treated with antithyroid drugs. Receptors originate from a female donor with Graves disease.

At least ten counts were recorded for this clonotype. This chain connects TRBV20-1 to TRBJ2-5, with a tentative D call TRBD1 (5 bases). V lost 6 bases, J lost 1 base, and 12 bases lay in between. CDR3 length: 13 amino acids. Per the germline V gene, CDR1 is DFQATT and CDR2 is SNEGSKA (reference sequence). The CDR3 here is CSARRTLQETQYF. DNA of the CDR3: TGCAGTGCCCGTAGGACACTCCAAGAGACCCAGTACTTC.

There are a few counts of this clonotype. J is TRBJ1-4 and V is TRBV25-1; 9 bases align to TRBD1. The CDR3 runs 15 residues. Germline V gene sequence: CDR1 MGHDK, CDR2 SYGVNS. V gave up 3 bases and J gave up 8 bases; unmatched junction bases: 7. The CDR3 loop is CASSEAGQGREKLFF. CDR3 coding DNA: TGTGCCAGCAGTGAGGCCGGACAGGGGCGGGAAAAACTGTTTTTT.

The gene calls are TRBV3-1 and TRBJ2-7; D is unresolved. The CDR3 is 12 amino acids. Germline V gives CDR1 LGHDT, CDR2 YNNKEL (reference sequence). Trimming cost V 1 base and J 6 bases, with 7 bases left between them. The CDR3 region is CASSQVDGEQYF. CDR3 nucleotide sequence: TGTGCCAGCAGCCAAGTGGACGGCGAGCAGTACTTC.

This clonotype was seen ten or more times. The V gene is TRBV12-3 or TRBV12-4, the J gene TRBJ1-1, with unresolved D. The CDR3 spans 12 residues. V lost 3 bases, J lost 7 bases, and 9 bases lay in between. DNA of the CDR3: TGTGCCAGCAGTTTTAGCGGGATTGAAGCTTTCTTT. Residues: CASSFSGIEAFF.

Ten or more counts support this clonotype. This chain links TRBV11-2 with TRBJ1-1; 7 nucleotides match TRBD1. Germline-derived CDR1 and CDR2 are SGHAT and FQNNGV. The CDR3 sequence is 14 residues long. V lost 4 bases to trimming and J lost 4 bases; unmatched junction nucleotides: 6. The CDR3 reads CASSSTTGTTEAFF. DNA of the CDR3: TGTGCCAGCAGCTCAACGACAGGGACCACTGAAGCTTTCTTT.

The chain joins TRBV9 to TRBJ2-3, with TRBD1 as a possible D gene (5 bases). Germline V gives CDR1 SGDLS, CDR2 YYNGEE. This CDR3 is 15 amino acids long. Trimming shortened V by 1 base and J by 3 bases, and 12 bases separated the two germline ends. CDR3 loop: CASSVPRRGTDTQYF. The CDR3 nucleotides are TGTGCCAGCAGCGTACCTAGAAGGGGAACAGATACGCAGTATTTT.

Many counts were recorded for this clonotype. The rearrangement joins TRBV6-5 to TRBJ2-2; D is perhaps TRBD1 or TRBD2 (5 bases each). The CDR3 is 13 amino acids. Trimming left V 2 bases short and J 7 bases short, with 8 bases between. Germline V gene lookup returns CDR1 MNHEY and CDR2 SVGAGI. Here the CDR3 reads CASSYGTVGELFF. The CDR3 nucleotides are TGTGCCAGCAGTTACGGGACCGTCGGGGAGCTGTTTTTT.

At least ten counts were recorded for this clonotype. The rearrangement joins TRBV12-3 or TRBV12-4 to TRBJ1-6; 7 bases map to TRBD1. CDR3 length equals 16 residues. V shed 8 bases, J shed 0 bases, and the junction held 7 bases outside the gene matches. The CDR3 DNA reads as TGTGCCAGCCAGAGGGGGCATAGCTCCTATAATTCACCCCTCCACTTT. Encoded protein: CASQRGHSSYNSPLHF.

This clonotype was found many times. V is TRBV12-3 or TRBV12-4 and J is TRBJ2-7; the D is unclear. V lost 6 bases to trimming and J lost 3 bases, with 12 bases between them. CDR3 size: 13 residues. CDR3 sequence (DNA): TGTGCCAGCAGCCAACGGGTCCTCTACGAGCAGTACTTC. Translating it yields CASSQRVLYEQYF.

In this sample, this clonotype turned up many times. V and J are TRBV3-1 and TRBJ2-5; 10 nucleotides agree with TRBD2. Germline V CDR1 and CDR2: LGHDT, YNNKEL (reference sequence). The CDR3 extends over 18 amino acids. The ends lost 1 base at V and 2 bases at J; junction bases unmatched: 10. CDR3 amino acids: CASSQGGAGGIFQETQYF. CDR3 nucleotides: TGTGCCAGCAGCCAAGGAGGAGCGGGAGGGATCTTTCAAGAGACCCAGTACTTC.

V usage is TRBV5-1 and J usage is TRBJ2-5; tentatively, D is TRBD1 (7 bases). Germline CDR1 SGHRS, CDR2 YFSETQ. The CDR3 has 14 residues. The germline V and J ends were trimmed by 4 bases and 2 bases, with 12 bases remaining between them. Here the CDR3 reads CASSAGQLQETQYF. The CDR3 coding sequence is TGCGCCAGCAGCGCGGGACAGCTACAAGAGACCCAGTACTTC.

This clonotype occurred many times. The V call is TRBV11-1, the J call TRBJ2-2; 8 bases are shared with TRBD1. Germline assignment: CDR1 SGHAT and CDR2 FQDESV (reference sequence). The CDR3 contains 17 residues. Unmatched junction bases numbered 13, after V lost 5 bases and J lost 5 bases. In nucleotides, the CDR3 is TGTGCCAGCAGCCCCACCCAACAGGGGGACCTAACCGGGGAGCTGTTTTTT. Translation gives CASSPTQQGDLTGELFF.

The V call is TRBV28, the J call TRBJ2-5; 7 bases line up with TRBD2. J gave up 7 bases and V 6 bases, and 20 bases lay outside the gene matches. CDR3 length: 17 amino acids. Germline V gives CDR1 MDHEN, CDR2 SYDVKM. The CDR3 DNA sequence: TGTGCCAGCAGCACCCCCCTGGGAGGGAGGGCGGTCGGGACCCAGTACTTC. This sequence encodes CASSTPLGGRAVGTQYF.

In this sample, this clonotype turned up many times. The chain links TRBV3-1 to TRBJ1-3; D remains unclear. Trimming stripped 0 bases from V and 2 bases from J, with 8 bases between. Per the germline V gene, CDR1 is LGHDT and CDR2 is YNNKEL (reference sequence). This CDR3 region has 15 residues. The CDR3 spells CASSQDSGTGNTIYF. DNA for the CDR3: TGTGCCAGCAGCCAAGATTCCGGAACTGGAAACACCATATATTTT.

The rearrangement uses TRBV19 and TRBJ2-7, with 9 bases that match TRBD2. The CDR3 sequence is 15 residues long. Trimming took 6 bases from V and 2 from J; bases not matched to a gene: 8. Germline V gene sequence: CDR1 LNHDA, CDR2 SQIVND (reference sequence). CDR3 bases: TGTGCCAGTAGAGGGCTAGCGGGACGACCCTACGAGCAGTACTTC. Amino acid sequence: CASRGLAGRPYEQYF.

The chain is built from TRBV7-2 and TRBJ2-7, with D possibly being TRBD1 (6 bases). The V gene lost 5 bases and the J gene lost 3 bases, with 14 bases spanning the gap. The CDR3 has 14 residues. Germline V gene sequence: CDR1 SGHTA, CDR2 FQGNSA. The CDR3 spells CASSPQGQSYEQYF. In nucleotides, the CDR3 is TGTGCCAGCAGCCCTCAGGGGCAAAGCTACGAGCAGTACTTC.

The CDR3, as DNA: TGTGCCAGCTCACCAGGGGGATCGGGCAAAAACATTCAGTACTTC. Translated, it gives CASSPGGSGKNIQYF. The chain has TRBV18 and TRBJ2-4; D tentatively reads TRBD1 or TRBD2 (5 bases each). The CDR3 runs 15 residues. V was clipped by 2 bases and J by 3 bases, with 11 bases between them. CDR1 and CDR2 from the germline V gene are KGHSH and LQKENI.

On this clonotype: A clone one base away is much larger, so this may be a read error. The chain is built from TRBV5-1 and TRBJ1-1, with TRBD1 identical over 8 bases. Germline V gene sequence: CDR1 SGHRS, CDR2 YFSETQ. The CDR3 is made up of 14 amino acids. DNA of the CDR3: TGCGCCAGCAGCTTGGGGGACAGGACTACTGAAGCTCTCTTT. Translating it yields CASSLGDRTTEALF.

This clonotype was observed at least ten times. This sequence joins TRBV7-9 and TRBJ2-5; TRBD1 matches 10 bases. Germline V CDR1 and CDR2: SEHNR, FQNEAQ (reference sequence). Trimming removed 5 bases from V and 2 bases from J; junction bases left unmatched: 8. This CDR3 region has 16 residues. The CDR3 DNA reads as TGTGCCAGCAGCCTCGGACAGGGGGAGATACAAGAGACCCAGTACTTC. Its protein is CASSLGQGEIQETQYF.

Regarding this clonotype: A much larger clone sits a single nucleotide away, making a read error possible. The rearrangement links TRBV19 to TRBJ1-4; D is ambiguous. This CDR3 region has 17 residues. CDR1 is LNHDA, CDR2 SQIVND, per germline (reference sequence). CDR3 sequence (DNA): TGTGCCAGTAGTCCTTGGACGGATGCTGCAACTAATGAAGAACTGTTTTTT. Its translation: CASSPWTDAATNEELFF.

In the case of this clonotype: A much more abundant neighbour one base away suggests this may be a read error. The chain joins TRBV5-5 to TRBJ1-4; unclear D gene. Germline CDR1 and CDR2: SGHKS and YYEKEE (reference sequence). The CDR3 covers 14 residues. Trimming took 6 bases from V and 5 from J, leaving 14 bases between them. This CDR3 is CASISTWENEKLFF. The CDR3 DNA reads as TGTGCCAGCATTTCGACCTGGGAGAATGAAAAACTGTTTTTT.

This clonotype was detected ten times or more. The chain couples TRBV19 to TRBJ1-5; 9 bases are a match to TRBD1. The CDR3 is 15 residues long. Germline CDR1 reads LNHDA; CDR2 reads SQIVND (reference sequence). The V segment lost 4 bases and the J segment 3 bases; nucleotides outside the gene matches: 4. DNA for the CDR3: TGTGCCAGTAGTACCGGACAGGGGAACAATCAGCCCCAGCATTTT. Translation: CASSTGQGNNQPQHF.

The table lists this clonotype with many counts. The gene calls are TRBV6-1 and TRBJ2-2; D may be TRBD1 (6 bases). Germline V gene lookup returns CDR1 MNHNS and CDR2 SASEGT. Trimming pared 3 bases from V and 0 bases from J, leaving 11 bases between. The CDR3 is made up of 16 amino acids. The CDR3 sequence is CASSDPRTANTGELFF. The CDR3 region has the DNA TGTGCCAGCAGTGATCCCCGGACAGCGAACACCGGGGAGCTGTTTTTT.

The chain couples TRBV12-3 or TRBV12-4 to TRBJ2-3; D remains ambiguous. CDR3 size: 15 residues. The V end lost 2 bases, the J end lost 2 bases, and 11 bases lay between the germline ends. This chain's CDR3 is CASSLLGSPTDTQYF. CDR3 nucleotide sequence: TGTGCCAGCAGTTTACTCGGGTCCCCCACAGATACGCAGTATTTT.

V usage is TRBV29-1 and J usage is TRBJ2-1; perhaps TRBD2 as D (6 bases). V lost 7 bases to trimming and J lost 6 bases, with 10 bases between them. The CDR3 is 11 amino acids. CDR1 and CDR2 from the germline V gene are SQVTM and ANQGSEA. CDR3 sequence reads: CSDLSGNEQFF. DNA for the CDR3: TGCAGCGACCTTAGCGGCAATGAGCAGTTCTTC.

This clonotype was recorded only once. The V gene is TRBV20-1, the J gene TRBJ2-2; 8 bases agree with TRBD1. After removal of 5 bases from V and 2 bases from J, the junction contained 7 bases not matched to a gene. The CDR3 spans 15 residues. Germline V gives CDR1 DFQATT, CDR2 SNEGSKA (reference sequence). The CDR3 nucleotides read TGCAGTGCTGGAAGAACAGGGGGTAACACCGGGGAGCTGTTTTTT. This encodes CSAGRTGGNTGELFF.

This chain uses TRBV7-9 with TRBJ2-5; D unresolved. V lost 3 bases to trimming and J lost 5 bases, with 13 bases between them. The CDR3 is 14 residues long. The germline gives CDR1 SEHNR, CDR2 FQNEAQ (reference sequence). This chain's CDR3 is CASSFLGRDETQYF. The CDR3 DNA reads as TGTGCCAGCAGCTTTCTGGGAAGAGACGAGACCCAGTACTTC.

This clonotype occurred a few times. The chain joins TRBV13 to TRBJ2-2, with 10 bases fitting TRBD2. Germline trimming cut 5 bases from V and 0 bases from J; bases unmatched to any gene: 12. The length of the CDR3 is 19 residues. Germline loops: CDR1 PRHDT, CDR2 FYEKMQ (reference sequence). The CDR3 bases are TGTGCCAGCAGCCCTCTGGGAGCGGGAGGGCCGGCGAACACCGGGGAGCTGTTTTTT. Translated: CASSPLGAGGPANTGELFF.

The count of this clonotype is one. This chain links TRBV6-5 with TRBJ2-3, with D unclear. This CDR3 contains 14 residues. The germline V gene has CDR1 MNHEY and CDR2 SVGAGI. Trimming took 0 bases from V and 5 from J, leaving 9 bases between them. CDR3 region: CASSYSSFVDTQYF. In DNA, the CDR3 is TGTGCCAGCAGTTACTCGAGCTTCGTAGATACGCAGTATTTT.

This rearrangement joins TRBV19 to TRBJ1-5, with 7 nucleotides matching TRBD1. In germline, CDR1 is LNHDA, CDR2 SQIVND (reference sequence). Trimming took 3 bases from V and 2 from J; bases not matched to a gene: 4. The CDR3 covers 15 residues. The CDR3 protein is CASSIAGGRNQPQHF. CDR3 bases: TGTGCCAGTAGTATTGCAGGGGGTCGCAATCAGCCCCAGCATTTT.